The 9 T cell receptor beta chains listed next were all sequenced from one sample in a study of T-cell memory formation after mild COVID-19 (dated by TCRdb to 2020 to 2022). The receptor library was made with 5' RACE. The data were produced on an Illumina NovaSeq 6000. The public sequencing data were trimmed at Q25 with fastp and processed into clonotypes with MiXCR by TCRdb, which kept only in-frame beta chains. Rows merge per CDR3 protein into single entries with the most common DNA and genes. The sample records 350,000 to 400,000 distinct CDR3 sequences, around 21% of which are singletons. 9.5% to 15% of the sample is taken by the ten largest. Sample: PBMCs or a T cell subset sorted from them (not recorded which). These receptors all come from an adult woman who had mild COVID-19 (a few samples of this study predate the infection). The sample titles of this study are shuffled in the database, so cell type and time point are left out; the donor was told from shared clones.

Concerning this clonotype: Since no conserved phenylalanine or tryptophan closes the CDR3, a read error is the likely cause. The chain links TRBV5-5 to TRBJ1-2, with 9 positions matching TRBD1. This CDR3 has 15 residues. V was pared by 4 bases and J by 4 bases, with 8 bases of the junction left unmatched. Germline loops: CDR1 SGHKS, CDR2 YYEKEE (reference sequence). The CDR3 DNA reads TGTGCCAGCAGCGAGACAGGGGGGTCGGGCTATGGCTACACCTTA. Protein sequence: CASSETGGSGYGYTL.

The chain couples TRBV7-2 to TRBJ1-1; 8 bases fit TRBD1. The germline V gene has CDR1 SGHTA and CDR2 FQGNSA. This CDR3 has 16 residues. V shed 4 bases, J shed 2 bases, and the junction held 9 bases outside the gene matches. Written as DNA, the CDR3 is TGTGCCAGCAGCTCGACTCCCGGACAGGGCAACACTGAAGCTTTCTTT. It encodes CASSSTPGQGNTEAFF.

This chain uses TRBV7-3 with TRBJ2-7; D remains ambiguous. The CDR3 spans 15 residues. With 1 base removed from V and 0 bases from J, the gap between germline ends came to 10 bases. Germline V gene sequence: CDR1 SGHTA, CDR2 FQGTGA. As DNA, the CDR3 is TGTGCCAGCAGCTTAAGCGGTCAGGTCTCCTACGAGCAGTACTTC. Encoded protein: CASSLSGQVSYEQYF.

A few counts support this clonotype. The chain combines TRBV5-1 with TRBJ1-1; D possibly corresponds to TRBD1 (5 bases). V was pared by 1 base and J by 4 bases, with 11 bases between. Germline CDR1 SGHRS, CDR2 YFSETQ. CDR3 size: 14 residues. The CDR3 reads CASSLMGVGTEAFF. For the CDR3, the DNA is TGCGCCAGCAGCTTGATGGGGGTGGGCACTGAAGCTTTCTTT.

The genes are TRBV5-1 and TRBJ2-7; maybe TRBD2 (7 bases). Looked up from germline, CDR1 is SGHRS and CDR2 is YFSETQ. The CDR3 contains 15 residues. V was pared by 4 bases and J by 3 bases, with 17 bases between. In nucleotides, the CDR3 is TGCGCCAGCAGCCTTGGACCAGGGGAGGGCTACGAGCAGTACTTC. It is translated as CASSLGPGEGYEQYF.

The V gene is TRBV4-1, the J gene TRBJ2-5, with 7 bases that match TRBD2. The germline gives CDR1 MGHRA, CDR2 YSYEKL. V shed 1 base, J shed 4 bases, and the junction held 9 bases outside the gene matches. The CDR3 is 16 residues long. The CDR3 DNA is TGCGCCAGCAGCCAAGGGGATCGGGACTACCCAGAGACCCAGTACTTC. Encoded protein: CASSQGDRDYPETQYF.

The V and J genes are TRBV12-3 or TRBV12-4 and TRBJ1-2; D unclear. With 6 bases removed from V and 5 bases from J, the gap between germline ends came to 10 bases. CDR3 length: 12 residues. CDR3 DNA: TGTGCCAGCAGCAAAGACGGATATGGCTACACCTTC. Residues: CASSKDGYGYTF.

The gene calls are TRBV7-2 and TRBJ2-7; D is unclear. CDR1 is SGHTA and CDR2 is FQGNSA in the germline V gene. This CDR3 is built from 13 residues. The V end lost 6 bases, the J end lost 0 bases, and 9 bases lay between the germline ends. The CDR3 DNA is TGTGCCAGCAGGCAGGCTGGCTCCTACGAGCAGTACTTC. It yields the protein CASRQAGSYEQYF.

This clonotype was observed a handful of times. V is TRBV7-3 and J is TRBJ1-3; possible D gene TRBD1, 5 bases. CDR3 length: 18 amino acids. CDR1 SGHTA and CDR2 FQGTGA come from the germline V gene. Trimming took 1 base from V and 0 from J, leaving 16 bases between them. This CDR3 reads CASSLMGAGALSGNTIYF. DNA for the CDR3: TGTGCCAGCAGCTTAATGGGCGCCGGGGCCCTCTCTGGAAACACCATATATTTT.